A selection of T cell receptor beta chains follows, all from one sample in a study of blood T cell repertoires in COVID-19. Assay: immunoSEQ multiplex PCR; the TCRdb copy retains only in-frame clones and omits some. Of hundreds of thousands of clones detected, approximately 86% appear once; the ten largest clones hold about 1.2%. The specimen was peripheral blood. The receptors were gathered from a man in his 70s with acute or convalescent COVID-19. Both conserved end residues are part of each CDR3. The D gene is left open where the match is weak. Part of the rows lack a size; the others show once, few, many or a class for expanded clones.

>NA|NA|TRBV4-3|TRBJ2-2
CASSQDTGGTGELFF
TGCGCCAGCAGCCAAGATACGGGTGGCACCGGGGAGCTGTTTTTT
>NA|NA|TRBV4-2|TRBJ1-3
CASSPLGSGNTIYF
TGTGCCAGCAGCCCCCTAGGCTCTGGAAACACCATATATTTT
>NA|NA|TRBV28|TRBJ1-4
CASSLEAGKNEKLFF
TGTGCCAGCAGTTTAGAGGCAGGGAAGAATGAAAAACTGTTTTTT
>TRBD2|once|TRBV9|TRBJ2-2
CASSTRTSGGTTNTGELFF
TGTGCCAGCAGCACCAGGACTAGCGGGGGGACTACGAACACCGGGGAGCTGTTTTTT
>TRBD1|NA|TRBV5-1|TRBJ1-4
CASSLAGGTGNEKLFF
TGCGCCAGCAGCTTGGCCGGCGGGACAGGTAACGAAAAACTGTTTTTT
>TRBD2|NA|TRBV7-2|TRBJ2-3
CASSSSGKGDTQYF
TGTGCCAGCAGTTCTAGCGGGAAGGGGGATACGCAGTATTTT
>TRBD1|NA|TRBV28|TRBJ2-5
CASSIPLDRAAPQETQYF
TGTGCCAGCAGCATACCCCTGGACAGGGCTGCCCCACAAGAGACCCAGTACTTC
>TRBD2|NA|TRBV5-4|TRBJ2-2
CASRLWGGTGELFF
TGTGCCAGCCGCCTGTGGGGGGGGACCGGGGAGCTGTTTTTT
>NA|NA|TRBV25-1|TRBJ1-2
CASSKGGNYGYTF
TGTGCCAGCAGTAAGGGGGGGAACTATGGCTACACCTTC
>TRBD1|NA|TRBV28|TRBJ2-1
CASSLRQGAAIEQFF
TGTGCCAGCAGTTTAAGACAGGGGGCGGCAATTGAGCAGTTCTTC
>TRBD2|once|TRBV5-4|TRBJ2-7
CASSLGGTSGGKYEQYF
TGTGCCAGCAGCTTGGGAGGGACTAGCGGGGGGAAGTACGAGCAGTACTTC
>NA|NA|TRBV25-1|TRBJ1-1
CASSEHARSRNTEAFF
TGTGCCAGCAGTGAACACGCCCGCTCGAGGAACACTGAAGCTTTCTTT
>NA|NA|TRBV12-5|TRBJ1-5
CAGLRVCQPQHF
TGTGCTGGCCTTCGGGTTTGTCAGCCCCAGCATTTT
>NA|NA|TRBV28|TRBJ1-5
CASNGRDYSNQPQHF
TGTGCCAGCAATGGGCGAGACTATAGCAATCAGCCCCAGCATTTT
>NA|NA|TRBV18|TRBJ2-7
CASSPPGAPFYEQYF
TGTGCCAGCTCACCACCTGGAGCCCCATTCTACGAGCAGTACTTC
>NA|once|TRBV11-2|TRBJ2-1
CASTSLRQSYNEQFF
TGTGCCAGCACCTCGCTTCGACAGTCCTACAATGAGCAGTTCTTC
>NA|NA|TRBV28|TRBJ1-2
CASSAVGGYTF
TGTGCCAGCAGCGCGGTCGGGGGCTACACCTTC
>NA|NA|TRBV19|TRBJ2-7
CASSPSGWGRSYEQYF
TGTGCCAGTAGTCCTTCGGGGTGGGGTCGGTCCTACGAGCAGTACTTC
>TRBD2|NA|TRBV5-1|TRBJ2-4
CASSLAPSGRAVGNIQYF
TGCGCCAGCAGCTTGGCTCCCAGCGGGAGGGCGGTTGGAAACATTCAGTACTTC
>NA|NA|TRBV6-5|TRBJ1-2
CASSYSIISGINGYTF
TGTGCCAGCAGTTACTCGATTATCTCAGGGATCAATGGCTACACCTTC
>TRBD2|NA|TRBV27|TRBJ2-7
CASSLTSGGPYEQYF
TGTGCCAGCAGTTTAACTAGCGGGGGGCCCTACGAGCAGTACTTC
>TRBD2|NA|TRBV24-1|TRBJ2-1
CATSDSALAGGHNEQFF
TGTGCCACCAGTGATTCGGCCCTAGCGGGGGGGCACAATGAGCAGTTCTTC
>TRBD1|NA|TRBV12-3/TRBV12-4|TRBJ2-5
CASSHRGEETQYF
TGTGCCAGCAGTCACAGGGGGGAGGAGACCCAGTACTTC
>TRBD1|NA|TRBV6-2/TRBV6-3|TRBJ2-1
CASSKMDRGLDEQFF
TGTGCCAGCAGTAAAATGGACAGGGGGCTGGATGAGCAGTTCTTC
>NA|NA|TRBV11-2|TRBJ2-5
CASSASVQETQYF
TGTGCCAGCAGCGCTAGCGTACAAGAGACCCAGTACTTC
>NA|NA|TRBV9|TRBJ1-6
CASSVQGLNSPLHF
TGTGCCAGCAGCGTCCAGGGGTTGAATTCACCCCTCCACTTT
>NA|NA|TRBV9|TRBJ2-1
CASSPVGAAPQFF
TGTGCCAGCAGCCCTGTGGGAGCAGCCCCCCAGTTCTTC
>TRBD2|NA|TRBV10-1|TRBJ2-1
CASSPGGLVNEQFF
TGCGCCAGTTCCCCCGGGGGGTTGGTGAATGAGCAGTTCTTC
>NA|NA|TRBV6-1|TRBJ2-3
CASSERGTLRTTDTQYF
TGTGCCAGCAGTGAACGGGGAACACTTCGTACCACAGATACGCAGTATTTT
>NA|NA|TRBV9|TRBJ1-3
CASSVALDRKGNTIYF
TGTGCCAGCAGCGTAGCCCTCGACAGGAAGGGAAACACCATATATTTT
>NA|NA|TRBV29-1|TRBJ2-7
CSVTEVASYEQYF
TGCAGCGTTACCGAAGTAGCCTCCTACGAGCAGTACTTC
>NA|NA|TRBV9|TRBJ2-4
CASSVGEGVAKNIQYF
TGTGCCAGCAGCGTAGGCGAGGGAGTGGCCAAAAACATTCAGTACTTC
>TRBD1|once|TRBV5-1|TRBJ1-4
CASSLVGQPTNEKLFF
TGCGCCAGCAGCTTGGTGGGACAGCCAACTAATGAAAAACTGTTTTTT
>TRBD1|NA|TRBV3-1/TRBV3-2|TRBJ1-1
CASSLDRGTEAFF
TGTGCCAGCAGCCTCGACAGGGGTACTGAAGCTTTCTTT
>NA|NA|TRBV7-2|TRBJ2-1
CASSLFVRGEQFF
TGTGCCAGCAGCTTATTTGTTCGGGGTGAGCAGTTCTTC
>TRBD1|NA|TRBV5-5|TRBJ1-5
CASSLDWDRGQPQHF
TGTGCCAGCAGCTTGGATTGGGACAGGGGCCAGCCCCAGCATTTT
>NA|NA|TRBV27|TRBJ1-3
CASKGLSGNTIYF
TGTGCCAGCAAAGGACTCTCTGGAAACACCATATATTTT
>NA|once|TRBV3-1/TRBV3-2|TRBJ2-5
CASSQDPGREFCETQYF
TGTGCCAGCAGCCAAGATCCGGGCAGGGAATTTTGCGAGACCCAGTACTTC
>TRBD2|NA|TRBV7-2|TRBJ2-7
CASSPSGGFTYEQYF
TGTGCCAGCAGCCCCTCGGGGGGGTTTACCTACGAGCAGTACTTC
>NA|NA|TRBV28|TRBJ2-3
CASRYPADTQYF
TGTGCCAGCCGGTATCCCGCCGATACGCAGTATTTT
>NA|NA|TRBV7-2|TRBJ1-1
CASSLAAPNTEAFF
TGTGCCAGCAGCTTAGCGGCTCCGAACACTGAAGCTTTCTTT
>TRBD2|NA|TRBV5-1|TRBJ2-3
CASSFGTSGRAEDTQYF
TGCGCCAGCAGCTTCGGGACTAGCGGGAGGGCCGAGGATACGCAGTATTTT
>TRBD1|NA|TRBV7-9|TRBJ1-3
CASSPTPGQGLGNTIYF
TGTGCCAGCAGCCCAACTCCGGGACAGGGATTGGGAAACACCATATATTTT
>NA|NA|TRBV5-6|TRBJ1-2
CASSRGTFPNYGYTF
TGTGCCAGCAGCAGGGGGACATTTCCTAACTATGGCTACACCTTC